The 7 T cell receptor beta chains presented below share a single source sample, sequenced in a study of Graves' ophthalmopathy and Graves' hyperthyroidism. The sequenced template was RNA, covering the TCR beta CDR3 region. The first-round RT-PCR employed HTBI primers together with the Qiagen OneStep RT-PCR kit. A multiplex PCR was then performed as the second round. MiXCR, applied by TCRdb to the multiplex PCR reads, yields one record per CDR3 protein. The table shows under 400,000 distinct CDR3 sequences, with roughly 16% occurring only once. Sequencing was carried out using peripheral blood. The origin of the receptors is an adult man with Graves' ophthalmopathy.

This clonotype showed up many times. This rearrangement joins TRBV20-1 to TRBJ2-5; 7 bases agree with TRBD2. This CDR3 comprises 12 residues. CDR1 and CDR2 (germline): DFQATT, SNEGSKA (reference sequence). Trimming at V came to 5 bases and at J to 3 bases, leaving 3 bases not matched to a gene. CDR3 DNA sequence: TGCAGTGCTGGGAGGGAAGAAGAGACCCAGTACTTC. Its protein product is CSAGREEETQYF.

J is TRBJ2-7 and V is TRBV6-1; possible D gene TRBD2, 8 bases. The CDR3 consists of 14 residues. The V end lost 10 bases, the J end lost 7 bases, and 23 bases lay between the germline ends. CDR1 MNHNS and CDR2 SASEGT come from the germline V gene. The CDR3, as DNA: TGTGCCACATCAGCGGGGGTGACAGGGCGAGAGCAGTACTTC. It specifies CATSAGVTGREQYF.

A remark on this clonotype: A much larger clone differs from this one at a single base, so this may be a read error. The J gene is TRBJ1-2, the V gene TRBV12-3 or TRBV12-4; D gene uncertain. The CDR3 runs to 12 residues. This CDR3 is CASSLGNHGYIF. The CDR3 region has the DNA TGTGCCAGCAGTCTTGGGAACCATGGCTACATCTTC.

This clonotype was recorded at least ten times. CDR3 sequence: CASSGQLPYEQYF. DNA of the CDR3: TGTGCCAGCAGTGGACAGTTGCCCTACGAGCAGTACTTC. The V gene is TRBV12-3 or TRBV12-4, the J gene TRBJ2-7; tentative D call: TRBD1 (6 bases). The length of the CDR3 is 13 residues. Deletions cut 5 bases from V and 2 bases from J, with 10 bases between.

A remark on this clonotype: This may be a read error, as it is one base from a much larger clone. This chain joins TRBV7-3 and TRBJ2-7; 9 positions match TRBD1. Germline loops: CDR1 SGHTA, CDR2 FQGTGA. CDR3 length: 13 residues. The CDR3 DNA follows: TGTGCCAACAGCCCAGGACAGGGGCGCGAGCAGTACTTC. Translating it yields CANSPGQGREQYF.

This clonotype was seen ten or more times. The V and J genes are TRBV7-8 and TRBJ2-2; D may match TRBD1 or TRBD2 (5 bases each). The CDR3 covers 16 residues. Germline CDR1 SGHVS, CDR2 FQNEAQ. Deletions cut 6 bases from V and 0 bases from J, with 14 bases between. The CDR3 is CASRPTGTPNTGELFF. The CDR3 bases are TGTGCCAGCAGGCCGACCGGGACCCCGAACACCGGGGAGCTGTTTTTT. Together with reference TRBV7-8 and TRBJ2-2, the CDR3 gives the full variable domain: GAGVSQSPRYKVAKRGQDVALRCDPISGHVSLFWYQQALGQGPEFLTYFQNEAQLDKSGLPSDRFFAERPEGSVSTLKIQRTQQEDSAVYLCASRPTGTPNTGELFFGEGSRLTVL.

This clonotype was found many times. The CDR3 region is CSAPDQGRVYNSPLHF. In DNA form, the CDR3 reads TGCAGTGCCCCGGACCAGGGCAGGGTTTATAATTCACCCCTCCACTTT. The genes are TRBV20-1 and TRBJ1-6; TRBD1 might be the D (5 bases). The CDR3 has 16 amino acids. Germline lookup yields CDR1 DFQATT and CDR2 SNEGSKA (reference sequence). The ends were cut back, 6 bases at V and 4 bases at J, with 19 bases in the middle.